The TCR beta chain described here comes from a study of T cell responses to AZD1222 COVID-19 vaccine. Study as a whole: The analysis combined second doses at about 4 or about 12 weeks.

The CDR3 has 14 residues. Germline loops: CDR1 LNHDA, CDR2 SQIVND (reference sequence). Trimming cost V 3 bases and J 0 bases, with 9 bases left between them. Study outcomes and limitations: Possibly, clonal diversity was underestimated; donors were largely white British and included more females. Spike-wide vaccine-associated CD4 TCRs dominated at 160-218 and 743-854.

Some clones are missing from TCRdb's copy, which holds only in-frame ones; the method was immunoSEQ multiplex PCR. The sample contains over 85,000 clones, roughly 92% of which appear only once. With respect to this clone: Antigen: not known.

This receptor was obtained from an adult in good health. The starting material was peripheral blood, obtained on day 0 of AZD1222 vaccination. The chain uses TRBV19 and TRBJ2-7, with unresolved D. CDR3 in DNA: TGTGCCAGTAGTATTGTTTGGAGCTCCTACGAGCAGTACTTC. This gives the protein CASSIVWSSYEQYF. Combining the CDR3 with reference TRBV19 and TRBJ2-7 gives the whole variable domain DGGITQSPKYLFRKEGQNVTLSCEQNLNHDAMYWYRQDPGQGLRLIYYSQIVNDFQKGDIAEGYSVSREKKESFPLTVTSAQKNPTAFYLCASSIVWSSYEQYFGPGTRLTVT.